The clone carrying this T cell receptor (beta chain) was detected many times. Its antigen is unidentified. The DNA ends 3 residues before the CDR3 does, and the rest of the CDR3 is filled in from the germline J gene. Blood samples were heparinized, roughly 4.5 to 8.5 ml per donor. The sample originates from a study of T cell clonality in common variable immunodeficiency. This table comes from immunoSEQ multiplex PCR, and its TCRdb copy is limited to in-frame clones, with some not included. Observed in the sample are 40,000 to 65,000 clones, none of them singletons. Study observations and caveats: Fewer TCRbeta clones were shared among CVID subjects than controls. CVID subjects had higher TCRbeta clonality than healthy controls, most marked in about a third. Patient heterogeneity in the CVID cohort limited correlations between repertoire features and clinical complications.

The CDR3 spans 14 residues. Germline-derived CDR1 and CDR2 are LNHDA and SQIVND (reference sequence). J lost 0 bases, V lost 6 bases, and 2 bases had no gene match. Material for sequencing was peripheral blood mononuclear cells. The rearrangement uses TRBV19 and TRBJ1-2; TRBD1 matches 9 bases. The source of this sequence is a person aged 18 to 75 in good health. The CDR3 DNA, read in part, is TGTGCCAGTAGAGGGACAGGGACTAACTATGGC. Protein product: CASRGTGTNYG. The whole CDR3 protein reads CASRGTGTNYGYTF.